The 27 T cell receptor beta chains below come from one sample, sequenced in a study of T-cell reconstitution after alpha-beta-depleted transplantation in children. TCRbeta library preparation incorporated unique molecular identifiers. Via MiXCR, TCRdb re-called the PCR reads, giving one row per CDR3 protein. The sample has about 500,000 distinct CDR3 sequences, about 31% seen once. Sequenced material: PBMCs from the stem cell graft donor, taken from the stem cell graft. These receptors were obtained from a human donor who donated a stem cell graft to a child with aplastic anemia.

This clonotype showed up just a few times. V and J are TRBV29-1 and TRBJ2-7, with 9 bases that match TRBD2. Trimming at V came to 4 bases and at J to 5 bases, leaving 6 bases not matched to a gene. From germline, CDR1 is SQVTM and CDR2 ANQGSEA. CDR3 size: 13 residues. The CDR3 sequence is CSVASGMPHEQYF. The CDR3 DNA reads TGCAGCGTTGCTAGCGGGATGCCCCACGAGCAGTACTTC.

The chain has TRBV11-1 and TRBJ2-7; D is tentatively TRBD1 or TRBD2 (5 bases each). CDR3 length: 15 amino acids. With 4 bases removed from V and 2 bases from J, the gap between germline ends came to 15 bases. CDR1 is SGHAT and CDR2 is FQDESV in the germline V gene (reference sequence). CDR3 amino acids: CASSYGTDRTYEQYF. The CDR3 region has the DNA TGTGCCAGCAGCTACGGGACCGATCGAACCTACGAGCAGTACTTC.

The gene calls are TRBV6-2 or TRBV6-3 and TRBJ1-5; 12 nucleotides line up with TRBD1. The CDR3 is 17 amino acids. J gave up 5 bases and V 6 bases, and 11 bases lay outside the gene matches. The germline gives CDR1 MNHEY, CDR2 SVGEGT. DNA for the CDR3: TGTGCCAGCAGAAAAGGTGGGGACAGGGGGCTTCATCAGCCCCAGCATTTT. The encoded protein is CASRKGGDRGLHQPQHF.

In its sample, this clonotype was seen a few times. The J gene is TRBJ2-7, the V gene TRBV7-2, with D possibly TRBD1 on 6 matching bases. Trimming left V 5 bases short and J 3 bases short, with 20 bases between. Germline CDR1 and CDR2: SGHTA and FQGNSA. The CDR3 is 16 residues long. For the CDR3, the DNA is TGTGCCAGCAGCCTCCAACCGACAGGAACGGGCTACGAGCAGTACGTC. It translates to CASSLQPTGTGYEQYV.

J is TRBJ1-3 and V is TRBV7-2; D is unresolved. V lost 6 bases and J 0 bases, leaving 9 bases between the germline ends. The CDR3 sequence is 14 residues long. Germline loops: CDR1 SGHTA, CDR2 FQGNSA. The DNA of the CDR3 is TGTGCCAGCAGGATTCCCAACTCTGGAAACACCATATATTTT. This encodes CASRIPNSGNTIYF. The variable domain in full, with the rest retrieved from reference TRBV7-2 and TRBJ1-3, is GAGVSQSPSNKVTEKGKDVELRCDPISGHTALYWYRQSLGQGLEFLIYFQGNSAPDKSGLPSDRFSAERTGGSVSTLTIQRTQQEDSAVYLCASRIPNSGNTIYFGEGSWLTVV.

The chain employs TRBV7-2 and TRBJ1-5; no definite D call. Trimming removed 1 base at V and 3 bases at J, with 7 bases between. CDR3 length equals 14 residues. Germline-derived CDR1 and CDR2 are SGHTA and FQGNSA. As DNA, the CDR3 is TGTGCCAGCAGCTTAGAACGCTACAATCAGCCCCAGCATTTT. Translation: CASSLERYNQPQHF.

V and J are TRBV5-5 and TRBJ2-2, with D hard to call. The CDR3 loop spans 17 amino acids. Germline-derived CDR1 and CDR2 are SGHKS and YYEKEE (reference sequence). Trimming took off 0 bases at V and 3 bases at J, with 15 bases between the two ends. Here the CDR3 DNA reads TGTGCCAGCAGCTTGGTCTGGCAGATCGTCGACACCGGGGAGCTGTTTTTT. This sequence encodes CASSLVWQIVDTGELFF.

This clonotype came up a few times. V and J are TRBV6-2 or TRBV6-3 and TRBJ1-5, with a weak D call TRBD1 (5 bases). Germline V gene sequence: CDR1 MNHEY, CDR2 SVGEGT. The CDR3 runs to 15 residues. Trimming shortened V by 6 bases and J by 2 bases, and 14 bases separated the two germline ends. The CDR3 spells CASSRPGERNQPQHF. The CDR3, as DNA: TGTGCCAGCAGCCGACCGGGGGAGCGCAATCAGCCCCAGCATTTT.

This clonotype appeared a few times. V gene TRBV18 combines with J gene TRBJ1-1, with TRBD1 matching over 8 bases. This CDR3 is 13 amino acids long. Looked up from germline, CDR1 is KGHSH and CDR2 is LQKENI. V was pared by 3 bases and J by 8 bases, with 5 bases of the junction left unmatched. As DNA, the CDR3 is TGTGCCAGCTCACCGGATGGACAGGGAGAAGCTTTCTTT. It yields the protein CASSPDGQGEAFF.

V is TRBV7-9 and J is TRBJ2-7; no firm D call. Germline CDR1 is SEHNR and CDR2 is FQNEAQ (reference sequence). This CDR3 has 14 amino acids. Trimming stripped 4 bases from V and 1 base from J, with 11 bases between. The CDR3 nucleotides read TGTGCCAGCAGCTCTGACTTAACATCCTACGAGCAGTACGTC. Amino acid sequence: CASSSDLTSYEQYV.

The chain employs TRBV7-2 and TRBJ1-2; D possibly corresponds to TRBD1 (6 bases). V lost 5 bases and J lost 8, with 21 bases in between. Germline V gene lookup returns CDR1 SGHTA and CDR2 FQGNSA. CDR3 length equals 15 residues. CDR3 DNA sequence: TGTGCCAGCAGCCAGGGGAACTCTCGCGCGATGGGCTACACCTTC. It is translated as CASSQGNSRAMGYTF.

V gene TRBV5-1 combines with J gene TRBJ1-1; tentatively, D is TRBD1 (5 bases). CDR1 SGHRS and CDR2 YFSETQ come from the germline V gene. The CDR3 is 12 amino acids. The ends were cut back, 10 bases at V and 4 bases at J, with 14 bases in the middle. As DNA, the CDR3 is TGCGCCGCCCGAGGGGCGGGCACTGAAGCTTTCTTT. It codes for CAARGAGTEAFF.

In DNA, the CDR3 is TGTGCCAGCAGTGACCCACCACTAAGGGGGAACGTGGTCAAAAACATTCAGTACTTC. This gives the protein CASSDPPLRGNVVKNIQYF. The chain links TRBV6-4 to TRBJ2-4, with a weak D call TRBD1 (6 bases). CDR3 size: 19 residues. V dropped 2 bases and J dropped 3 bases, with 23 bases sitting between them. Per germline, CDR1 MRHNA and CDR2 SNTAGT.

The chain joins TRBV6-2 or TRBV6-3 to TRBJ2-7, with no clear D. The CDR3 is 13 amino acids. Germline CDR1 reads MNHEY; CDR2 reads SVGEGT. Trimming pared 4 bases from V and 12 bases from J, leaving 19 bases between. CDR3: CASSFHPVGESYV. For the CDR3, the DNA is TGTGCCAGCAGTTTCCACCCCGTCGGAGAGTCGTACGTC.

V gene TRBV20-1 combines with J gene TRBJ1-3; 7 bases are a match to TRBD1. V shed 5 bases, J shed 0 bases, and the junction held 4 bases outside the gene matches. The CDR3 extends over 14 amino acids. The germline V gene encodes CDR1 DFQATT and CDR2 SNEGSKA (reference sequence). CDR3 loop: CSAERQGSGNTIYF. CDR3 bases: TGCAGTGCTGAGAGACAGGGCTCTGGAAACACCATATATTTT.

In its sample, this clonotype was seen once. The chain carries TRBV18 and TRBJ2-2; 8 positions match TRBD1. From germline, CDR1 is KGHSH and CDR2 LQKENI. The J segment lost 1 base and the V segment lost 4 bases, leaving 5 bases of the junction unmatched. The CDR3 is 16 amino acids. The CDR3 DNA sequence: TGTGCCAGCTCACAGACAGGGGAGTTGAACACCGGGGAGCTGTTTTTT. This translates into CASSQTGELNTGELFF.

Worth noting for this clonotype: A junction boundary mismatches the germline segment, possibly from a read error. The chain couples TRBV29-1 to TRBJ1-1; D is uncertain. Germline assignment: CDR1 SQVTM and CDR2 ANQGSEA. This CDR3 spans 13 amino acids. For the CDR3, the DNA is TGCAGCGCCCTATGGGGTTCCCTAACTGACGCTTTCTTT. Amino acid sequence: CSALWGSLTDAFF.

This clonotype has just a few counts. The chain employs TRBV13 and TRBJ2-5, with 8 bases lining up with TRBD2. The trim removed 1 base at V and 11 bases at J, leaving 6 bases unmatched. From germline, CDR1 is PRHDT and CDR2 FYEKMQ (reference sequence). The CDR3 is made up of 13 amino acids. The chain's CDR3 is CASSLDRGLEQYF. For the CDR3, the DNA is TGTGCCAGCAGCTTAGACCGGGGACTAGAGCAGTACTTC. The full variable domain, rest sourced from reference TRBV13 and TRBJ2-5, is AAGVIQSPRHLIKEKRETATLKCYPIPRHDTVYWYQQGPGQDPQFLISFYEKMQSDKGSIPDRFSAQQFSDYHSELNMSSLELGDSALYFCASSLDRGLEQYFGPGTRLLVL.

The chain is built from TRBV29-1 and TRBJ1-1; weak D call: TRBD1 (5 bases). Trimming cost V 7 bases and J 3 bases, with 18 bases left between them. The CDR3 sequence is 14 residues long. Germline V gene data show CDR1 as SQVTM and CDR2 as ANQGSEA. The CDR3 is CSAGRRQGDTEAFF. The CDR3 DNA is TGCAGCGCCGGTAGGCGGCAGGGAGACACTGAAGCTTTCTTT.

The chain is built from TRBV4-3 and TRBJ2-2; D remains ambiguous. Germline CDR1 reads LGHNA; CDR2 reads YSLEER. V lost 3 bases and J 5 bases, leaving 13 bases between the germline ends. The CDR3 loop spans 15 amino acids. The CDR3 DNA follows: TGCGCCAGCAGCCAGGGCTGGAAGACAACCGGGGAGCTGTTTTTT. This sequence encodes CASSQGWKTTGELFF.

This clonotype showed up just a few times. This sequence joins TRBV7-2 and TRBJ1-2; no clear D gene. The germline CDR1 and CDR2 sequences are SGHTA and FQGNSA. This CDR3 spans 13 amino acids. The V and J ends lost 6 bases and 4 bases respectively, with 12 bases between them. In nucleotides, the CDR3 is TGTGCCAGCAGGAAAAACTCGGGCTATGGCTACACCTTC. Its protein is CASRKNSGYGYTF.

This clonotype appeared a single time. CDR3 sequence: CASSQSPGADTQYF. Written as DNA, the CDR3 is TGTGCCAGCAGTCAATCCCCAGGGGCAGATACGCAGTATTTT. The J gene is TRBJ2-3, the V gene TRBV28, with D possibly TRBD1 on 6 matching bases. CDR3 length equals 14 residues. Germline CDR1 is MDHEN and CDR2 is SYDVKM. V shed 5 bases and J shed 4 bases, with 13 bases lying between them. Looking up the rest from reference TRBV28 and TRBJ2-3 gives the full variable domain: DVKVTQSSRYLVKRTGEKVFLECVQDMDHENMFWYRQDPGLGLRLIYFSYDVKMKEKGDIPEGYSVSREKKERFSLILESASTNQTSMYLCASSQSPGADTQYFGPGTRLTVL.

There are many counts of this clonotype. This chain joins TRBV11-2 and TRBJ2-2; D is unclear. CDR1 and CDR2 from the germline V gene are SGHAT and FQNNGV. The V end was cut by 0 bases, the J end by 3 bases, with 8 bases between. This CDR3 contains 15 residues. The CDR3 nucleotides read TGTGCCAGCAGCTTAGAGGCCTTGGACACCGGGGAGCTGTTTTTT. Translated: CASSLEALDTGELFF.

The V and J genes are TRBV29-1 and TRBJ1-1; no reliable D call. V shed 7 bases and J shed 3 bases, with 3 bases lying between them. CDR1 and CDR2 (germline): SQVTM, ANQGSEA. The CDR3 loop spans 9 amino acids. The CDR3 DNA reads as TGCAGCGGTGACACTGAAGCTTTCTTT. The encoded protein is CSGDTEAFF.

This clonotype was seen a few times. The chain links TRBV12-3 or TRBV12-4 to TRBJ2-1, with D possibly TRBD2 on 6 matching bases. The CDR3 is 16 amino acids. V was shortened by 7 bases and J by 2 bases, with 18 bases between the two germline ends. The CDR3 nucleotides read TGTGCCAGCAATTATTTAAGCGGGCCAGCCTACAATGAGCAGTTCTTC. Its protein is CASNYLSGPAYNEQFF.

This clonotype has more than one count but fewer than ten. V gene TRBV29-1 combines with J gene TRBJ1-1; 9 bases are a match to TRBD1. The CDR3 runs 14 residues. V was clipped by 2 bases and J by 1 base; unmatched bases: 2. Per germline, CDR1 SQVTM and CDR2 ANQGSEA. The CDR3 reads CSVEKQGANTEAFF. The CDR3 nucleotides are TGCAGCGTTGAAAAACAGGGGGCGAACACTGAAGCTTTCTTT.

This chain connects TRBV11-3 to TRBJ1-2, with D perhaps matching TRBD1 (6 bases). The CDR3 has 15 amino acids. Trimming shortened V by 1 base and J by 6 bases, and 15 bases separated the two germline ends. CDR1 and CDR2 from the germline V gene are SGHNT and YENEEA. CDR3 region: CASSLVGGRGHGYTF. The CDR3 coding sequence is TGTGCCAGCAGCTTAGTAGGTGGCAGGGGCCATGGCTACACCTTC.